This T cell receptor (beta chain) was profiled in a study of tumor-infiltrating lymphocytes in primary liver carcinoma. Study background: Donors had hepatocellular carcinoma or combined HCC and intrahepatic cholangiocarcinoma. Samples produced roughly 3.65 to 7.5 million productive TCRbeta reads, comparable across tissue types.

A constant-region primer served to make TCR beta cDNA from approximately 490 ng total RNA. Investigators got TCR beta libraries out of three nested multiplex PCR rounds, done with slightly modified ARM-PCR. Each of the first two PCR rounds ran nine to ten cycles with TRBV1-TRBV30 forward and C-beta reverse primers. Each CDR3 protein gets one entry after TCRdb re-called the multiplex PCR reads with MiXCR. The sample gives fewer than 350,000 distinct CDR3 sequences, roughly two thirds of which show up once; roughly 6% is in the top ten. They got blood RNA out of unsorted whole blood and also pulled out germline DNA. This CDR3 is built from 16 residues. Germline V gives CDR1 SGHAT, CDR2 FQNNGV. As regards this clonotype: An end of the junction differs from the germline gene, which may be a read error.

The source of this sequence is a man aged 35 to 55 with primary liver carcinoma and hepatitis B virus infection. Sequenced sample: peripheral blood. The V call is TRBV11-2, the J call TRBJ1-1; D not resolved. The DNA of the CDR3 is TGTGACAGCAGCTTGACATTATATTCAGAGAACACTGAAGCTTTCTTT. Translation gives CDSSLTLYSENTEAFF.